Listed below are T cell receptor beta chains from one sample, sequenced in a study of blood T cell repertoires in COVID-19. Some clones are missing from TCRdb's copy, which holds only in-frame ones; the method was immunoSEQ multiplex PCR. The data contain approximately 240,000 clones, around 82% of them singletons. Sequencing input: peripheral blood. These TCRs come from a woman aged 60-75 years with acute or convalescent COVID-19. CDR3s include the opening cysteine and the closing phenylalanine or tryptophan. A D gene is named only where the DNA matches it firmly. Not all rows give a size; the values are once, few, many and, for expanded clones, a class.

TRBJ1-1 TRBV2 NA few TGTGCCAGCACATCCGGGTCCATGAACACTGAAGCTTTCTTT CASTSGSMNTEAFF
TRBJ1-1 TRBV5-1 TRBD1 few TGCGCCAGCAGCTGGCGTACAGGGGCGAACACTGAAGCTTTCTTT CASSWRTGANTEAFF
TRBJ2-7 TRBV7-2 TRBD2 NA TGTGCCAGCAGCTTATTTAGCGGGCAGGCAGCCTACGAGCAGTACTTC CASSLFSGQAAYEQYF
TRBJ2-5 TRBV29-1 NA NA TGCAGCGCCGGACTAGAGACCCAGTACTTC CSAGLETQYF
TRBJ1-2 TRBV7-3 NA few TGTGCCAGCAGCTTAAGTGGAGGCAACTATGGCTACACCTTC CASSLSGGNYGYTF
TRBJ2-7 TRBV15 NA NA TGTGCCACCAGCAGAGAACGAAACAGGGCTTACTCCTACGAGCAGTACTTC CATSRERNRAYSYEQYF
TRBJ1-5 TRBV5-1 NA NA TGCGCCAGCAGCTCCCTTGGTGATGGGGAGACGCCCCAGCATTTT CASSSLGDGETPQHF
TRBJ2-5 TRBV4-1 TRBD2 NA TGCGCCAGCAGCCAAGGGCTAGCGGGTCAAGAGACCCAGTACTTC CASSQGLAGQETQYF
TRBJ2-1 TRBV19 TRBD2 NA TGTGCCAGTAGTCCTAGCGGGGGCCGGATATACAATGAGCAGTTCTTC CASSPSGGRIYNEQFF
TRBJ2-7 TRBV4-2 NA NA TGTGCCAGCAGCCAAGAGAGGACATCCTGGGAGCAGTACTTC CASSQERTSWEQYF
TRBJ1-2 TRBV7-9 TRBD1 NA TGTGCCAGCAGCTTAGTAGGGGCCAGGGGGCTTAGAGGCTACACCTTC CASSLVGARGLRGYTF
TRBJ2-2 TRBV28 TRBD2 NA TGTGCCAGCAGCCACGAATCGGGGCTAGCGGAGACCGCGAACACCGGGGAGCTGTTTTTT CASSHESGLAETANTGELFF
TRBJ1-1 TRBV6-1 NA NA TGTGCCAGCAGTGAAGGAGGAGGGGCGGGAGAGGCTTTCTTT CASSEGGGAGEAFF
TRBJ2-2 TRBV5-1 NA few TGCGCCAGCAGCCCGGGACAGAACACCGGGGAGCTGTTTTTT CASSPGQNTGELFF
TRBJ1-2 TRBV5-1 NA NA TGCGCCAGCAGCTTGGGGAACAGGAGGGCGGATGGCTACACCTTC CASSLGNRRADGYTF
TRBJ1-1 TRBV30 NA NA TGTGCCTGGAGTGTACCTGTCGGGGGAGGGACTGAAGCTTTCTTT CAWSVPVGGGTEAFF
TRBJ1-5 TRBV27 NA NA TGTGCCAGCAGCCGCCGGAGGTCGGAGCCCCAGCATTTT CASSRRRSEPQHF
TRBJ1-3 TRBV11-2 NA NA TGTTGGGCCCCCCCCAGCTCTGGAAACACCATATATTTT CWAPPSSGNTIYF
TRBJ2-2 TRBV19 TRBD2 NA TGTGCCAGTAGTATAGCTGGGGGAGGGACCGGGGAGCTGTTTTTT CASSIAGGGTGELFF
TRBJ2-7 TRBV20-1 TRBD2 NA TGCAGTGCTAGTGTAGCGGGGGCTACCTACGAGCAGTACTTC CSASVAGATYEQYF
TRBJ2-7 TRBV27 TRBD2 NA TGTGCCAGCAGAATAGTAGCGGGGGGACCCTCCTACGAGCAGTACTTC CASRIVAGGPSYEQYF
TRBJ1-4 TRBV27 NA NA TGTGCCAGCAGAATAAGCGTGTCTGGTGAAAAACTGTTTTTT CASRISVSGEKLFF
TRBJ1-3 TRBV30 TRBD1 NA TGTGCCTGGAGTAGGGGGTTTATAGGACAGGGGGCATTATCTGGAAACACCATATATTTT CAWSRGFIGQGALSGNTIYF
TRBJ1-5 TRBV30 NA once TGTGCCTGGAGTGTACCCCGTGGGGCAAGGAATCAGCCCCAGCATTTT CAWSVPRGARNQPQHF
TRBJ1-6 TRBV5-4 NA NA TGTGCCAGCAGCTTGGAAGGGGGATTGGGTAATTCACCCCTCCACTTT CASSLEGGLGNSPLHF
TRBJ2-1 TRBV4-2 NA NA TGTGCCAGCAGCCAAGAACCCCACTTCGAGAATGAGCAGTTCTTC CASSQEPHFENEQFF
TRBJ2-3 TRBV4-2 NA NA TGTGCCAGCAGCCAAGAGGCTAGCGCACTAGCTAGCACAGATACGCAGTATTTT CASSQEASALASTDTQYF
TRBJ2-2 TRBV5-1 NA NA TGCGCCAGCACCCAGGGGGGAATCACCGGGGAGCTGTTTTTT CASTQGGITGELFF
TRBJ1-2 TRBV5-8 NA NA TGTGCCAGCAGCAGGGGGGGGCCACAGGACAGCTTCAATGGCTACACCTTC CASSRGGPQDSFNGYTF
TRBJ1-4 TRBV4-2 NA NA TGTGCCAGCAGCCGGTACAGGGACGGAGCTAATGAAAAACTGTTTTTT CASSRYRDGANEKLFF
TRBJ2-7 TRBV6-6 NA NA TGTGCCAGCAGTCCACCGGGGATTTACGAGCAGTACTTC CASSPPGIYEQYF
TRBJ2-1 TRBV4-3 NA NA TGCGCCAGCAGCCAAGATTTTGTTGGGGCGGGGACGGTACAGTTCTTC CASSQDFVGAGTVQFF
TRBJ1-1 TRBV2 TRBD1 NA TGTGCCAGCAGTGAATCGGGACAGGGGAGGAGGACTGAAGCTTTCTTT CASSESGQGRRTEAFF
TRBJ1-1 TRBV2 NA NA TGTGCCAGCAGTGGTGAGTGGAACACTGAAGCTTTCTTT CASSGEWNTEAFF
TRBJ1-6 TRBV6-5 NA NA TGTGCCAGCAGTAGGGACACATATTCACCCCTCCACTTT CASSRDTYSPLHF
TRBJ1-2 TRBV6-7 NA NA TGTGCCAGCGGATCTTACGGAGCCACCTTC CASGSYGATF
TRBJ2-7 TRBV7-8 NA NA TGTGCCAGCAGCTTAGGAAGGACATTATTCTCCTACGAGCAGTACTTC CASSLGRTLFSYEQYF